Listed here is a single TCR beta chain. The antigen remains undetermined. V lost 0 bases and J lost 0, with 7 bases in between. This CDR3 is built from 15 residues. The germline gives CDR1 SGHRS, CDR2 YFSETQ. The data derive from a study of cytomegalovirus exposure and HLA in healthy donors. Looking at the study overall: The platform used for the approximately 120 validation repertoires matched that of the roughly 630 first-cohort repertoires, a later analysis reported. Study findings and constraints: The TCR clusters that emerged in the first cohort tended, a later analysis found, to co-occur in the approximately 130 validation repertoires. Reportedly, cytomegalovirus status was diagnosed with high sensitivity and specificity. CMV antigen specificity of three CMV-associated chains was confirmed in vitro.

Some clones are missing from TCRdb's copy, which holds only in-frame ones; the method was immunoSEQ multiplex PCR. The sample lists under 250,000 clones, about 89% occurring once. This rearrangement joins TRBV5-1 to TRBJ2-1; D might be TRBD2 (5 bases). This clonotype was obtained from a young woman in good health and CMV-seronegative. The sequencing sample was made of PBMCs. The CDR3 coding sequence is TGCGCCAGCAGCTTGGAGCGGAGCTCCTACAATGAGCAGTTCTTC. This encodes CASSLERSSYNEQFF.